Following are 25 T cell receptor beta chains from one sample sequenced in a study of blood T cell repertoires in COVID-19 (dated by TCRdb to 2019 to 2021). The protocol used for the library was the immunoSEQ multiplex PCR assay. Not all clones reach the TCRdb copy of this immuneACCESS table, which keeps in-frame sequences only. Checked studies attribute under half of the gap to unresolved V genes and leave the rest unexplained. The sample data list some 340,000 clones, and about 83% of these were observed just once. The ten largest make up 2.5% to 3.5% of the sample. Source material: peripheral blood. The origin of the receptors is a man aged 25 to 40 with active or convalescent COVID-19.

Ten or more counts support this clone. This chain joins TRBV14 and TRBJ1-4, with 8 positions matching TRBD1. Looked up from germline, CDR1 is SGHDN and CDR2 is FVKESK. The CDR3 is 16 residues long. Losses at the gene ends were 0 bases for V and 8 bases for J; bases not matched to a gene: 8. Here the CDR3 DNA reads TGTGCCAGCAGCCAAGATAGCAGGGGGCCTAGAGAAAAACTGTTTTTT. Its translation: CASSQDSRGPREKLFF.

This clone was detected once. The genes are TRBV12-5 and TRBJ1-5, with 7 positions matching TRBD1. CDR3 length: 19 amino acids. Germline-derived CDR1 and CDR2 are LGHNT and FRNRAP. The V segment lost 0 bases and the J segment 1 base; nucleotides outside the gene matches: 12. The CDR3 loop is CASGLVLRGLVGSNQPQHF. DNA of the CDR3: TGTGCTAGTGGTTTGGTACTTAGGGGGCTGGTTGGGAGCAATCAGCCCCAGCATTTT.

This chain uses TRBV7-9 with TRBJ2-7, with 7 nucleotides matching TRBD1. V was clipped by 2 bases and J by 6 bases; unmatched bases: 7. The germline V gene has CDR1 SEHNR and CDR2 FQNEAQ (reference sequence). The CDR3 is 14 amino acids. CDR3 region: CASSLRQGRIEQYF. The DNA of the CDR3 is TGTGCCAGCAGCTTACGACAGGGACGGATCGAGCAGTACTTC.

This chain connects TRBV10-3 to TRBJ2-5, with 10 bases fitting TRBD1. CDR1 and CDR2 (germline): ENHRY, SYGVKD. V lost 6 bases to trimming and J lost 4 bases; unmatched junction nucleotides: 5. The CDR3 loop spans 14 amino acids. The CDR3, as DNA: TGTGCCATCAGGACTGGGGACAGGGGAGAGACCCAGTACTTC. Its translation: CAIRTGDRGETQYF.

The J gene is TRBJ2-5, the V gene TRBV5-4; possible D gene TRBD1, 6 bases. The V gene lost 5 bases and the J gene lost 2 bases, with 13 bases spanning the gap. Germline CDR1 and CDR2: SGHNT and YYREEE (reference sequence). The CDR3 totals 14 residues. DNA for the CDR3: TGTGCCAGCAGTGAGGGGGTGTTACAAGAGACCCAGTACTTC. Translating gives CASSEGVLQETQYF. Supplemented by reference TRBV5-4 and TRBJ2-5, the full variable domain reads ETGVTQSPTHLIKTRGQQVTLRCSSQSGHNTVSWYQQALGQGPQFIFQYYREEENGRGNFPPRFSGLQFPNYSSELNVNALELDDSALYLCASSEGVLQETQYFGPGTRLLVL.

The rearrangement links TRBV15 to TRBJ2-7; 9 bases are shared with TRBD1. The CDR3 sequence is 16 residues long. With V trimmed by 6 bases and J by 3 bases, 12 bases remained unmatched. Germline-derived CDR1 and CDR2 are LNHNV and YYDKDF (reference sequence). The CDR3 loop is CATRPSGGTGIYEQYF. The DNA of the CDR3 is TGTGCCACCAGACCCTCAGGGGGGACAGGGATCTACGAGCAGTACTTC.

V and J are TRBV7-8 and TRBJ2-2; possible D gene TRBD2, 5 bases. The CDR3 length is 15 residues. The V end was cut by 5 bases, the J end by 0 bases, with 10 bases between. From germline, CDR1 is SGHVS and CDR2 FQNEAQ. CDR3: CASSPDYPNTGELFF. In DNA form, the CDR3 reads TGTGCCAGCAGCCCTGACTACCCGAACACCGGGGAGCTGTTTTTT.

The CDR3 here is CASSPGHPNGAFF. The DNA of the CDR3 is TGTGCCAGCAGCCCGGGACATCCGAACGGAGCTTTCTTT. This chain connects TRBV6-5 to TRBJ1-1; maybe TRBD1 (6 bases). Trimming stripped 6 bases from V and 10 bases from J, with 18 bases between. Germline V lookup: CDR1 MNHEY, CDR2 SVGAGI. The CDR3 runs to 13 residues.

This clone came up once. The chain is built from TRBV6-5 and TRBJ1-3, with D tentatively TRBD1 (5 bases). Per germline, CDR1 MNHEY and CDR2 SVGAGI. The CDR3 covers 13 residues. V lost 6 bases and J 1 base, leaving 7 bases between the germline ends. CDR3 nucleotides: TGTGCCAGCAGGAGACAGTCTGGAAACACCATATATTTT. It is translated as CASRRQSGNTIYF.

CDR3 in DNA: TGTGCCACCAGTGAACAGGGGTACGAGCAGTACTTC. This encodes CATSEQGYEQYF. The rearrangement joins TRBV24-1 to TRBJ2-7; 7 bases match TRBD1. After removal of 4 bases from V and 4 bases from J, the junction contained 0 bases not matched to a gene. Germline CDR1 is KGHDR and CDR2 is SFDVKD. The CDR3 has 12 residues.

This chain joins TRBV4-3 and TRBJ1-2, with TRBD1 identical over 9 bases. Germline V gene lookup returns CDR1 LGHNA and CDR2 YSLEER. CDR3 size: 15 residues. Germline trimming cut 0 bases from V and 5 bases from J; bases unmatched to any gene: 4. CDR3 nucleotide sequence: TGCGCCAGCAGCCAAGACACGGGACAGGGTTATGGCTACACCTTC. Residues: CASSQDTGQGYGYTF.

V is TRBV11-3 and J is TRBJ1-1; D is uncertain. The V end was cut by 4 bases, the J end by 3 bases, with 21 bases between. Looked up from germline, CDR1 is SGHNT and CDR2 is YENEEA. There are 17 residues in the CDR3. The DNA for the CDR3 is TGTGCCAGCAGCTCCCGTGGGGAGACCTACTTTTACACTGAAGCTTTCTTT. This encodes CASSSRGETYFYTEAFF. Full variable domain (remainder filled in from reference TRBV11-3 and TRBJ1-1): EAGVVQSPRYKIIEKKQPVAFWCNPISGHNTLYWYLQNLGQGPELLIRYENEEAVDDSQLPKDRFSAERLKGVDSTLKIQPAELGDSAVYLCASSSRGETYFYTEAFFGQGTRLTVV.

V gene TRBV30 combines with J gene TRBJ2-7, with a possible D match to TRBD2 (6 bases). Trimming took 0 bases from V and 7 from J, leaving 10 bases between them. The CDR3 spans 12 residues. CDR1 is GTSNPN and CDR2 is SVGIG in the germline V gene (reference sequence). CDR3 nucleotides: TGTGCCTGGAGTGTACAGGCGGGGGAGCAGTACTTC. Amino acid sequence: CAWSVQAGEQYF.

The chain carries TRBV3-1 (or the pseudogene TRBV3-2) and TRBJ2-1; D unresolved. Trimming stripped 5 bases from V and 9 bases from J, with 8 bases between. Germline V CDR1 and CDR2: LGHDT, YNNKEL (reference sequence). The length of the CDR3 is 11 residues. The CDR3 nucleotides are TGTGCCAGCAGCGCCGGGTTTGAGCAGTTCTTC. Translating it yields CASSAGFEQFF.

V is TRBV4-1 and J is TRBJ1-2; D may be TRBD1 (6 bases). Trimming removed 1 base at V and 2 bases at J, with 11 bases between. Germline CDR1 MGHRA, CDR2 YSYEKL. CDR3 length equals 15 residues. Here the CDR3 reads CASSQASQGNYGYTF. The CDR3 nucleotides read TGCGCCAGCAGCCAAGCCTCTCAGGGGAACTATGGCTACACCTTC.

The V call is TRBV19, the J call TRBJ1-4; maybe TRBD1 (5 bases). Germline CDR1 reads LNHDA; CDR2 reads SQIVND (reference sequence). The CDR3 has 11 amino acids. In DNA, the CDR3 is TGTGCGACATCAGGGAATGAAAAACTGTTTTTT. This encodes CATSGNEKLFF. The variable domain in full, completed from reference TRBV19 and TRBJ1-4, reads DGGITQSPKYLFRKEGQNVTLSCEQNLNHDAMYWYRQDPGQGLRLIYYSQIVNDFQKGDIAEGYSVSREKKESFPLTVTSAQKNPTAFYLCATSGNEKLFFGSGTQLSVL.

This clone was counted only a few times. The chain joins TRBV7-6 to TRBJ2-7; TRBD1 matches at 9 bases. Trimming removed 4 bases from V and 5 bases from J; junction bases left unmatched: 9. Germline V lookup: CDR1 SGHVS, CDR2 FNYEAQ. CDR3 length equals 15 residues. The CDR3 region has the DNA TGTGCCAGCAGCTCCGGGACAGGGTACTGGGACGAGCAGTACTTC. Its protein is CASSSGTGYWDEQYF.

In this sample, this clone turned up a few times. The gene calls are TRBV5-8 and TRBJ1-4, with 10 bases fitting TRBD1. V trimming: 3 bases; J trimming: 8 bases; junction bases outside the gene matches: 4. Germline CDR1 reads SGHTS; CDR2 reads YDEGEE. The length of the CDR3 is 14 residues. DNA for the CDR3: TGTGCCAGCAGCTGGGGGACAGGGGCCGAAAAACTGTTTTTT. This translates into CASSWGTGAEKLFF.

This clone has just one count. The J gene is TRBJ2-1, the V gene TRBV6-1; 9 bases are a match to TRBD1. CDR3 length: 15 amino acids. With 2 bases clipped from V and 8 bases from J, the junction kept 7 bases outside the gene matches. Germline CDR1 and CDR2: MNHNS and SASEGT. The chain's CDR3 is CASSELVTGGHEQFF. The CDR3 DNA follows: TGTGCCAGCAGTGAACTCGTGACAGGGGGACATGAGCAGTTCTTC.

This clone came up once. The V and J genes are TRBV6-2 or TRBV6-3 and TRBJ2-5; D call uncertain. There are 11 residues in the CDR3. V shed 5 bases and J shed 7 bases, with 8 bases lying between them. Germline V gene lookup returns CDR1 MNHEY and CDR2 SVGEGT. CDR3 coding DNA: TGTGCCAGCAGTCACCCCGGGACCCAGTACTTC. It is translated as CASSHPGTQYF.

Of note for this clone: The same CDR3 arises from other DNA sequences in this sample as well. The CDR3 here is CASSLRDSSGNTIYF. In DNA, the CDR3 is TGTGCCAGCAGCTTGAGGGACAGCTCTGGAAACACCATATATTTT. The chain combines TRBV7-2 with TRBJ1-3; 7 bases agree with TRBD1. This CDR3 comprises 15 residues. Trimming took 3 bases from V and 0 from J; bases not matched to a gene: 2. Germline CDR1 reads SGHTA; CDR2 reads FQGNSA.

This clone occurred once. The V gene is TRBV30, the J gene TRBJ1-6; 7 nucleotides match TRBD1. The V gene's germline CDR1 is GTSNPN and CDR2 SVGIG (reference sequence). CDR3 length: 13 amino acids. The J segment lost 5 bases and the V segment lost 8 bases, leaving 6 bases of the junction unmatched. CDR3 sequence reads: CARGDSHNSPLHF. CDR3 in DNA: TGTGCCCGGGGGGACAGCCATAATTCACCCCTCCACTTT.

The chain employs TRBV19 and TRBJ1-5; the match to TRBD1 covers 9 bases. CDR3 size: 17 residues. Germline V gives CDR1 LNHDA, CDR2 SQIVND (reference sequence). Losses at the gene ends were 2 bases for V and 3 bases for J; bases not matched to a gene: 8. In nucleotides, the CDR3 is TGTGCCAGTAGTATACTGCGAGGGACAGGGAACAATCAGCCCCAGCATTTT. It codes for CASSILRGTGNNQPQHF.

The chain couples TRBV7-3 to TRBJ2-2; 10 nucleotides align to TRBD2. The germline V gene encodes CDR1 SGHTA and CDR2 FQGTGA. After removal of 6 bases from V and 6 bases from J, the junction contained 4 bases not matched to a gene. This CDR3 is 14 amino acids long. The CDR3 DNA follows: TGTGCCAGCAGGGGGCTAGCGGGAGCCGGGGAGCTGTTTTTT. Amino acid sequence: CASRGLAGAGELFF.

This clone showed up just once. J is TRBJ2-7 and V is TRBV4-1; TRBD1 might be the D (6 bases). CDR1 and CDR2 (germline): MGHRA, YSYEKL. The CDR3 covers 16 residues. The V end was cut by 1 base, the J end by 1 base, with 14 bases between. The CDR3 coding sequence is TGCGCCAGCAGCCAAGGTTCCAGGGGCAGGTCCTACGAGCAGTACTTC. Encoded protein: CASSQGSRGRSYEQYF.